The entry below gives a single TCR beta chain sequence along with its context. It lacks a known antigen. Per-nucleotide qualities are absent, and no much larger clonotype sits a single base away. The CDR3 runs 16 amino acids, cysteine and phenylalanine included. Just CDR3 DNA is preserved here, 48 bases in frame from base 1. CDR1 and CDR2, looked up from the germline V gene, are SGHTA and FQGNSA. V lost 5 bases and J lost 0 bases; the stretch between them is 15 bases long. The entry originates in a study of T cells in Graves' hyperthyroidism and ophthalmopathy (dated by TCRdb to about 2019). Background for the entire study: Peripheral blood samples were taken at initial diagnosis, before any treatment was given. To identify distinguishing TCR V-J signatures, a discovery cohort of around 98 patients was used, comprising some 45 with Graves' ophthalmopathy and some 60 with stable Graves' hyperthyroidism. Prospective prediction of ophthalmopathy was tested in an independent validation cohort consisting of under 20 hyperthyroidism patients and around 16 patients who later progressed to ophthalmopathy. For training and testing, the 100 or so patients in the discovery cohort were randomly divided in a 7:3 ratio. The study also compared thyroid tissue and blood T-cell repertoires from about 6 Graves' hyperthyroidism patients. Once sampling was done, hyperthyroidism patients were given methimazole at a starting dose of 30 mg daily, whereas ophthalmopathy patients were given high-dose intravenous methylprednisolone. According to the paper, TCR Vbeta CDR3 sequencing was carried out on over 130 peripheral blood samples, which came from under 50 ophthalmopathy, about 75 hyperthyroidism and 17 progressor patients.

Graves' hyperthyroidism was defined as stable when no progression to ophthalmopathy occurred over 18 months of follow-up. Hyperthyroidism patients were newly diagnosed, had a disease duration of under 2 months, and were aged 18 to 65 years. Patients with uncontrolled infections, other autoimmune diseases, pregnancy or lactation were excluded. Clinical symptoms, serum thyroxine and TRAb, thyroid ultrasound, and orbital computed tomography formed the basis for the diagnoses. Ficoll-Paque density gradient centrifugation was used to isolate PBMCs from 8.5 to 10 ml of fresh peripheral blood. Total RNA was extracted with Trizol reagent, and quality was checked on an Agilent 2100 Bioanalyzer. TCR beta CDR3 regions were amplified from RNA transcripts. The TCR CDR3 was subjected to a first round of RT-PCR using the HTBI primer set and the Qiagen OneStep RT-PCR kit. The libraries were constructed in a second round of multiplex PCR and then size-selected and purified. Libraries were sequenced paired-end with 100 bp reads on an Illumina HiSeq2000. The authors processed their data as follows. Raw data were processed with SOAPnuke, discarding reads with adapters, uncalled bases, mean Phred below 15, or no exact constant-primer or identifier match. COPE v1.2.5 was used to merge high-quality paired reads, and clonotypes were defined as unique nucleotide sequences. MiTCR v1.1 was used to align the clonotypes against IMGT TRBV, TRBD and TRBJ reference segments. The analysis included only V-J combinations with a frequency above 0.0001, which together covered more than 99% of the repertoires. The TCS score was defined as the ratio of F50 (clonal expansion) to E x V (chaos), calculated using BLOSUM62-based TCRdist between CDR3 peptides within each V-J. Welch's t-statistics and random forest reduced fewer than 550 V-J features to 13, which were used in a naive Bayes classifier (R e1071). The Morisita-Horn index was used to measure how similar the thyroid and blood repertoires were. The public reads were quality trimmed at Q25 with fastp and then assembled into clones with MiXCR by TCRdb, keeping productive beta chains. Every entry covers one CDR3 protein and lists the most common genes and DNA from its rows. These V and J calls rely on TCRdb rather than the paper's analysis. The table for this sample lists 700,000 to 850,000 distinct CDR3 sequences; approximately 36% of them were counted only once. Roughly 30% of the sample comes from the top ten.

General conclusions and limits of the study: During validation, the model predicted progression to ophthalmopathy a median of approximately 7 months ahead of onset, with around 71% sensitivity and about 75% specificity. Sample size was not statistically predetermined, and blinding of investigators to group allocation was not performed. A 13 V-J signature model separated ophthalmopathy from stable hyperthyroidism, with just over 85% sensitivity and 81.08% specificity in cross-validation and 80%/75% in testing. Most expanded thyroid clonotypes (frequency above 0.001) were also detected in blood, suggesting blood repertoires may reflect thyroid immune responses.

The receptor's source is a woman aged 35 to 49 with Graves' hyperthyroidism. Source material: blood. The chain is assembled from TRBV7-2 and TRBJ2-3; the D gene identity is not certain. This receptor carries the CDR3 CASSKSRASSTDTQYF. The bases are TGTGCCAGCAGCAAGTCCCGGGCTTCGAGCACAGATACGCAGTATTTT.